This TCR beta chain emerged from a study of blood T cell repertoires in COVID-19 (TCRdb year 2020). About the full investigation: The collaborator samples originated in the United States, Italy and Spain and spanned the acute and convalescent phases of COVID-19. The prospective study material was composed of cDNA or gDNA derived from T cells, B-cell-depleted T cells, or PBMCs. The dataset comprised deeply sampled blood TCRbeta repertoires from subjects exposed to, actively infected with, or recovered from COVID-19. Where available, HLA class I and class II types were taken from metadata supplied by the sample provider and were not determined by assay-based typing. Samples were obtained from the ongoing ImmuneRACE study (first 160 participants) and from 950 to 1,500 subjects provided by 6 global collaborators. A freely available public database, intended as a resource for researchers studying the immune response to SARS-CoV-2, is where the repertoires were released. A de-identified subject ID, COVID-19 status, age in years and sex were almost always included in the sample metadata. What the authors observed across the whole study: The quantity of clinical and demographic metadata differed by source and by participant and was supplied without curation.

Comment on this clone: Its antigen is currently not known. It has no much larger one-base neighbor in the sample; base qualities were not kept.

Taken from the germline V gene (reference sequence), the CDR1 and CDR2 loops are MNHNY and SVGAGI. The CDR3 runs 16 residues from the cysteine to the phenylalanine. Only CDR3 DNA remains: 48 bases, in frame from the first base. V is pruned by 0 bases and J by 2 bases, leaving 6 bases of the junction without a gene match. Each collaborating institution followed its own protocols to collect whole blood in K2EDTA tubes. For TCRbeta analysis, collaborator samples were shipped as frozen whole blood, as isolated PBMCs, or as DNA extracted from either sample type. The immunoSEQ Assay, a bias-controlled multiplex PCR, was used to amplify TCRbeta CDR3 regions from genomic DNA. In the source study's methods: The number of nucleated cells in each sample was estimated from the amplification of reference gene primers within the assay. To quantify the absolute abundance of each unique TCRbeta CDR3 rearrangement, sequence reads were collapsed and filtered. For each sample, productive Simpson clonality was calculated as the square root of Simpson's diversity index across productive rearrangements. TCRdb retrieved this table from immuneACCESS and kept in-frame rearrangements only. Not all clones are present; in checked studies, unresolved V genes account for under half, and no reason is known for the remainder. Clone size and V and J calls were adopted from that table, with D and trimming inferred from the DNA. This sample has some 120,000 clones in its table, and 88% of those were observed once. The top ten clonotypes cover less than 2% of the sample.

This receptor chain uses TRBV6-6 and TRBJ1-1; 7 central nucleotides agree with TRBD1. Sequenced input: peripheral blood. The sequence came from a human donor in a cohort sampled during active COVID-19. The CDR3 is CASSYSLTGINTEAFF. The nucleotide sequence reads as follows: TGTGCCAGCAGTTACTCCCTGACAGGGATAAACACTGAAGCTTTCTTT.